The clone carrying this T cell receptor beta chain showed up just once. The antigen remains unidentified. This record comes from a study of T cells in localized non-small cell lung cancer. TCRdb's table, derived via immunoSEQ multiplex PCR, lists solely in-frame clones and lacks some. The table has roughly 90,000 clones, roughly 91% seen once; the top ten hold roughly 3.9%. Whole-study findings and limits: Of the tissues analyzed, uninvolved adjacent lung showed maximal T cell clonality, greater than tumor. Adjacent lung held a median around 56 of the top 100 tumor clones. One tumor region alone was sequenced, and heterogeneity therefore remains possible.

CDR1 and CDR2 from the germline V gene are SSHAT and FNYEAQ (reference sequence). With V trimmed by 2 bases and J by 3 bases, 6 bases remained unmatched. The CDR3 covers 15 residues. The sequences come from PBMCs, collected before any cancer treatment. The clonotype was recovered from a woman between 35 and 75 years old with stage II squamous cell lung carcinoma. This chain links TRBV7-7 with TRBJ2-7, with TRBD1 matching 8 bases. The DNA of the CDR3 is TGTGCCAGCAGCTTATCCCCGGGACAGGACTACGAGCAGTACTTC. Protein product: CASSLSPGQDYEQYF.